This is a list of T cell receptor beta chains from one sample in a study of blood T cell repertoires in COVID-19. Libraries were prepared by immunoSEQ multiplex PCR; TCRdb keeps only in-frame clonotypes and omits some of them. The table includes roughly 260,000 clones, around nine tenths detected once. Input material: peripheral blood. Receptor source: a man aged 40-49 years who had recovered from COVID-19. Each CDR3 is given with its conserved first and last residue. The order of the fields is J gene, D gene, V gene, clone size, CDR3 protein, CDR3 DNA. The D gene is left open where the match is weak. Clone size is given for some rows only: seen once, a few or many times, or a class if the clone is expanded.

>TRBJ1-4|NA|TRBV19|NA
CASRPPQESNEKLFF
TGTGCCAGTAGACCCCCACAGGAAAGTAATGAAAAACTGTTTTTT
>TRBJ2-1|NA|TRBV6-6|NA
CASSGLSGGLYNEQFF
TGTGCCAGCAGTGGACTTTCCGGGGGGCTATACAATGAGCAGTTCTTC
>TRBJ2-1|TRBD2|TRBV7-2|NA
CASSSNPRRGAVYEQFF
TGTGCCAGCAGCTCCAACCCGCGGCGGGGGGCAGTATATGAGCAGTTCTTC
>TRBJ1-3|NA|TRBV12-3/TRBV12-4|NA
CASSPRGNTIYF
TGTGCCAGCAGCCCTCGTGGAAACACCATATATTTT
>TRBJ2-3|TRBD2|TRBV19|NA
CASSIDQRGNTQYF
TGTGCCAGTAGTATAGATCAGCGGGGAAATACGCAGTATTTT
>TRBJ2-2|NA|TRBV29-1|NA
CSVETDQGNTGELFF
TGCAGCGTTGAGACGGACCAGGGAAACACCGGGGAGCTGTTTTTT
>TRBJ1-6|TRBD1|TRBV6-6|NA
CASRRQGPLDSPLHF
TGTGCCAGCAGAAGACAGGGGCCTTTAGATTCACCCCTCCACTTT
>TRBJ1-6|TRBD1|TRBV19|NA
CASMGTGYRSPLHF
TGTGCCAGTATGGGGACAGGGTATAGGTCACCCCTCCACTTT
>TRBJ1-5|NA|TRBV7-2|NA
CASSSPGTSQPQHF
TGTGCCAGCAGCAGTCCCGGGACATCTCAGCCCCAGCATTTT
>TRBJ1-2|TRBD1|TRBV30|NA
CAWSTRTGEFPGYTF
TGTGCCTGGAGTACACGGACAGGGGAGTTTCCTGGCTACACCTTC
>TRBJ2-3|TRBD2|TRBV7-2|NA
CASSLERVSGSGGADTQYF
TGTGCCAGCAGCTTAGAGCGGGTTAGCGGGAGTGGGGGCGCAGATACGCAGTATTTT
>TRBJ2-7|TRBD2|TRBV5-4|NA
CASSPAGGDFYEQYF
TGTGCCAGCAGCCCGGCCGGGGGGGACTTTTACGAGCAGTACTTC
>TRBJ1-2|TRBD1|TRBV24-1|NA
CATSDKSGGGYTF
TGTGCCACCAGTGATAAGTCAGGGGGAGGCTACACCTTC
>TRBJ2-6|TRBD2|TRBV3-1/TRBV3-2|once
CASSQGASGRGANVLTF
TGTGCCAGCAGCCAAGGGGCTAGCGGGAGGGGGGCCAACGTCCTGACTTTC
>TRBJ2-1|NA|TRBV6-2/TRBV6-3|NA
CASSYSKDGFSDEQFF
TGTGCCAGCAGTTACTCGAAAGACGGATTCAGCGATGAGCAGTTCTTC
>TRBJ2-1|TRBD2|TRBV15|NA
CATSGGLAGASYNEQFF
TGTGCCACCAGCGGGGGACTAGCGGGAGCATCCTACAATGAGCAGTTCTTC